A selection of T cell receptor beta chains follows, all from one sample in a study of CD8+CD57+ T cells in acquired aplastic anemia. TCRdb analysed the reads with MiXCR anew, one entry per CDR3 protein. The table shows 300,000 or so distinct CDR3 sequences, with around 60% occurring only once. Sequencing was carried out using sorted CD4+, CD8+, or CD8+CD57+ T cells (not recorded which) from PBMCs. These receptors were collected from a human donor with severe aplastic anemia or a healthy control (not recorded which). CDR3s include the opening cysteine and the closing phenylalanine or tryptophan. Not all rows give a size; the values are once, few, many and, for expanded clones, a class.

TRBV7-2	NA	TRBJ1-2	CASSVGMENYGYTF
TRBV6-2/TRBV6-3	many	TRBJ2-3	CASSHSSGDTDTQYF
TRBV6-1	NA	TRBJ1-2	CASSEALQDVYGYTF
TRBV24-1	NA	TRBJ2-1	CATSFGGAPYNEQFF
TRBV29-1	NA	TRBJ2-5	CSVGDRRGQETQYF
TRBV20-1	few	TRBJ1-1	CSARANRGRMNTEAFF
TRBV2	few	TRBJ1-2	CASRDRVVGYTF
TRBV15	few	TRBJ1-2	CATSRDLGVNYGYTF
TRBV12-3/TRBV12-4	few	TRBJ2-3	CASSKGTGRTQYF
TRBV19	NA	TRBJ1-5	CASRDRGGQFSNEHF
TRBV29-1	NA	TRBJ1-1	CGVEAPRGKAFF
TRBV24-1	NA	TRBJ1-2	CATSDLIGTGYTF
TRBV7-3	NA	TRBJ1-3	CASSFRGSWGNTIYF
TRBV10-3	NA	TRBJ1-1	CAATDSNRIGNTEAFF
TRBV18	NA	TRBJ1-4	CASSPYEGTNEKLFF
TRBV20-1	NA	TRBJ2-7	CSARGQDSSSYEQYF